This TCR beta chain comes out of a study of blood T cell repertoires in COVID-19. Assay used: immunoSEQ multiplex PCR; TCRdb lists only in-frame clones, some missing. In the table there are roughly 190,000 clones, about 85% of which are singletons. Looked up from germline, CDR1 is LGHNA and CDR2 is YNFKEQ. After removal of 6 bases from V and 5 bases from J, the junction contained 13 bases not matched to a gene. The CDR3 runs 16 residues. Living in under 30 US areas, the participants were between about 18 and 100 years of age. Assignment of participants to cohorts was predicated upon participant-reported clinical history.

The gene calls are TRBV4-2 and TRBJ1-1; 9 bases align to TRBD1. The sample comprised PBMCs or T cells enriched from blood (not recorded which). This sequence was found in a woman aged 25 to 39 who had recovered from COVID-19. Here the CDR3 reads CASSKPGQGVSTEAFF. The CDR3 DNA reads TGTGCCAGCAGTAAGCCGGGACAGGGCGTGAGTACTGAAGCTTTCTTT.